Listed here are 3 T cell receptor beta chains from one sample, sequenced in a study of blood T cell repertoires in COVID-19. Produced via immunoSEQ multiplex PCR; TCRdb's table is partial and in-frame only. Here the sample spans 150,000 to 160,000 clones, about 80% being singletons. The material sequenced was peripheral blood. Every receptor here comes from a woman between 55 and 75 years old with acute or convalescent COVID-19.

This chain connects TRBV6-5 to TRBJ1-6, with TRBD1 matching over 9 bases. Germline CDR1 is MNHEY and CDR2 is SVGAGI. J was trimmed by 7 bases and V by 4 bases; bases with no gene match: 2. The CDR3 has 14 amino acids. The CDR3 protein is CASSWDRENSPLHF. In DNA form, the CDR3 reads TGTGCCAGCAGTTGGGACAGGGAGAATTCACCCCTCCACTTT.

This sequence joins TRBV29-1 and TRBJ1-2; D may be TRBD1 (5 bases). The germline V and J ends were trimmed by 2 bases and 1 base, with 14 bases remaining between them. Germline loops: CDR1 SQVTM, CDR2 ANQGSEA. This CDR3 contains 15 residues. The CDR3 loop is CSVETTETDNYGYTF. CDR3 DNA: TGCAGCGTTGAAACCACTGAGACAGATAACTATGGCTACACCTTC. Variable domain in full (rest from reference TRBV29-1 and TRBJ1-2): SAVISQKPSRDICQRGTSLTIQCQVDSQVTMMFWYRQQPGQSLTLIATANQGSEATYESGFVIDKFPISRPNLTFSTLTVSNMSPEDSSIYLCSVETTETDNYGYTFGSGTRLTVV.

V is TRBV19 and J is TRBJ1-3; 7 nucleotides match TRBD1. Germline-derived CDR1 and CDR2 are LNHDA and SQIVND (reference sequence). The CDR3 has 16 amino acids. The V and J ends lost 7 bases and 1 base, in that order; junction bases with no gene match: 10. The CDR3 DNA sequence: TGTGCCAGTACCCCGTGGGCAGGGGGTTCTGGAAACACCATATATTTT. Encoded protein: CASTPWAGGSGNTIYF. Full variable domain (missing parts from reference TRBV19 and TRBJ1-3): DGGITQSPKYLFRKEGQNVTLSCEQNLNHDAMYWYRQDPGQGLRLIYYSQIVNDFQKGDIAEGYSVSREKKESFPLTVTSAQKNPTAFYLCASTPWAGGSGNTIYFGEGSWLTVV.